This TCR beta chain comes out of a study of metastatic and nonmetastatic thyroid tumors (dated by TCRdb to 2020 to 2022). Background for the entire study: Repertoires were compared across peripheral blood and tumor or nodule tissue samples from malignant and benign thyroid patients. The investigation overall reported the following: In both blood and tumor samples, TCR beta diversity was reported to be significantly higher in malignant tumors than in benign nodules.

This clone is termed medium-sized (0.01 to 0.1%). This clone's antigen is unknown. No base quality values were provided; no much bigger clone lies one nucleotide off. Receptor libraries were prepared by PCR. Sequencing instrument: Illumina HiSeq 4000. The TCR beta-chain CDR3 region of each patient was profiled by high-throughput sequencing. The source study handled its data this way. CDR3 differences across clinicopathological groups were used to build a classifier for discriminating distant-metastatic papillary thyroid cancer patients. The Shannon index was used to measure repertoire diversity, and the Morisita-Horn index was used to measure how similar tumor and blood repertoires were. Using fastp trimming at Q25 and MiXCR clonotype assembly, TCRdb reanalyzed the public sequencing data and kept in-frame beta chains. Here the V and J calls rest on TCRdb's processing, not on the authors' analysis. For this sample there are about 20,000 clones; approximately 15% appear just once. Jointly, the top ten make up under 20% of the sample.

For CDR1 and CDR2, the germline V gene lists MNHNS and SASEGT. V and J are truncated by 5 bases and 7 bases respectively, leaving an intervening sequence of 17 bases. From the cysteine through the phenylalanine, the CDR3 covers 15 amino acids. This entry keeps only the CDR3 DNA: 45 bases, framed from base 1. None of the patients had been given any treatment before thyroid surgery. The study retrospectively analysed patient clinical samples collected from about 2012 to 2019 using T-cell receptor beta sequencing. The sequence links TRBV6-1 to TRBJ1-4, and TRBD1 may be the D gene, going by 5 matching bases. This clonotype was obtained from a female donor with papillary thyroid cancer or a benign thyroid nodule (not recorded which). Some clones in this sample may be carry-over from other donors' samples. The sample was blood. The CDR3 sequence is CASSLQGGVVEKLFF. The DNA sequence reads TGTGCCAGCAGTCTGCAGGGCGGGGTCGTTGAAAAACTGTTTTTT.